The clone carrying this T cell receptor beta chain was seen only once. Within the sample, other DNA sequences also encode this same CDR3. The CDR3 contains 16 residues. The V gene lost 6 bases and the J gene lost 2 bases, with 20 bases spanning the gap. The germline V gene encodes CDR1 MNHEY and CDR2 SMNVEV (reference sequence). The sample belongs to a study of control samples from healthy donors and cancer patients. The data were produced by immunoSEQ multiplex PCR, yet TCRdb's version contains in-frame clones alone and is incomplete. Counted here are some 120,000 clones, about nine tenths occurring once; the ten biggest clones make up about 8.7%.

The sequencing sample was made of blood. The V call is TRBV27, the J call TRBJ2-7; perhaps D is TRBD1 or TRBD2 (6 bases each). The clonotype was recovered from a man aged 40-49 years in good health. This CDR3 reads CASSLTLLGGTYEQYF. The DNA of the CDR3 is TGTGCCAGCAGCTTAACCCTGCTGGGGGGCACCTACGAGCAGTACTTC.